The 32 T cell receptor beta chains below all came from one sample that was sequenced in a study of blood T cell repertoires in COVID-19. The assay was immunoSEQ multiplex PCR, and TCRdb's table has in-frame clones only and misses some. Here the sample spans around 250,000 clones, approximately 81% being singletons. Sequencing was done on a sample of PBMCs or T cells enriched from blood (not recorded which). The receptor source for this set is a woman between 45 and 60 years old who had been exposed to COVID-19.

This clone occurred a few times. The chain couples TRBV29-1 to TRBJ1-2; 7 bases agree with TRBD1. CDR1 and CDR2 from the germline V gene are SQVTM and ANQGSEA. Trimming cost V 4 bases and J 5 bases; bases outside gene matches: 7. This CDR3 spans 13 amino acids. CDR3 region: CSVGQGGGYGYTF. The DNA for the CDR3 is TGCAGCGTTGGACAGGGAGGCGGGTATGGCTACACCTTC. The full variable domain, with the rest looked up from reference TRBV29-1 and TRBJ1-2, is SAVISQKPSRDICQRGTSLTIQCQVDSQVTMMFWYRQQPGQSLTLIATANQGSEATYESGFVIDKFPISRPNLTFSTLTVSNMSPEDSSIYLCSVGQGGGYGYTFGSGTRLTVV.

The chain uses TRBV7-9 and TRBJ1-2; 7 positions match TRBD1. Germline lookup yields CDR1 SEHNR and CDR2 FQNEAQ (reference sequence). The junction had 12 bases not matched to a gene; V was cut back by 5 bases and J by 6 bases. The CDR3 is made up of 15 amino acids. Here the CDR3 reads CASSPSPTGTDGYTF. The CDR3 DNA is TGTGCCAGCAGCCCCTCCCCGACAGGGACGGATGGCTACACCTTC.

This clone was counted between two and nine times. The chain is built from TRBV18 and TRBJ2-1; possible D gene TRBD1, 5 bases. Germline lookup yields CDR1 KGHSH and CDR2 LQKENI. Trimming left V 0 bases short and J 7 bases short, with 16 bases between. CDR3 length equals 16 residues. The CDR3 spells CASSPPGHGGANEQFF. CDR3 in DNA: TGTGCCAGCTCACCACCGGGGCACGGTGGGGCAAATGAGCAGTTCTTC.

The chain uses TRBV5-1 and TRBJ2-3, with 12 positions matching TRBD2. Trimming took 5 bases from V and 8 from J; bases not matched to a gene: 9. Germline V gene data show CDR1 as SGHRS and CDR2 as YFSETQ. This CDR3 comprises 15 residues. CDR3 sequence (DNA): TGCGCCAGCAGGGCGGCTAGCGGGGGGGCTCTTACGCAGTATTTT. It specifies CASRAASGGALTQYF.

In DNA, the CDR3 is TGTGCCAGCGGAGCTAGCAGGAATGAGCAGTTCTTC. Its protein product is CASGASRNEQFF. This rearrangement joins TRBV28 to TRBJ2-1, with D tentatively TRBD2 (5 bases). The CDR3 runs 12 residues. V lost 8 bases, J lost 7 bases, and 12 bases lay in between. CDR1 is MDHEN, CDR2 SYDVKM, per germline.

About this clone itself: Other DNA sequences in this specimen translate into the identical CDR3. The rearrangement joins TRBV9 to TRBJ1-1; D not certain. This CDR3 spans 13 amino acids. The ends were cut back, 1 base at V and 1 base at J, with 5 bases in the middle. Germline CDR1 and CDR2: SGDLS and YYNGEE. The CDR3 coding sequence is TGTGCCAGCAGCGTATCTCGGAACACTGAAGCTTTCTTT. Residues: CASSVSRNTEAFF.

V and J are TRBV5-4 and TRBJ2-2; TRBD1 matches 7 bases. Germline lookup yields CDR1 SGHNT and CDR2 YYREEE (reference sequence). Losses at the gene ends were 4 bases for V and 0 bases for J; bases not matched to a gene: 3. This CDR3 has 15 residues. The CDR3 DNA follows: TGTGCCAGCAGCCCCGGACAGGCGAACACCGGGGAGCTGTTTTTT. It is translated as CASSPGQANTGELFF.

V and J are TRBV11-2 and TRBJ2-3, with 9 bases that match TRBD1. Germline-derived CDR1 and CDR2 are SGHAT and FQNNGV. The CDR3 runs 15 residues. J lost 3 bases, V lost 5 bases, and 6 bases had no gene match. DNA for the CDR3: TGTGCCAGCAGCCGAGACAGGGGGGAAACAGATACGCAGTATTTT. It yields the protein CASSRDRGETDTQYF.

The count of this clone is one. The chain is built from TRBV28 and TRBJ2-5, with 8 bases aligning to TRBD2. The CDR3 runs to 15 residues. Trimming at V came to 5 bases and at J to 5 bases, leaving 10 bases not matched to a gene. Germline V gene data show CDR1 as MDHEN and CDR2 as SYDVKM. The CDR3: CASSNGAGGGETQYF. CDR3 DNA: TGTGCCAGCAGTAACGGTGCGGGGGGAGGGGAGACCCAGTACTTC.

The chain recombines TRBV7-2 with TRBJ1-2; D perhaps matches TRBD1 (6 bases). CDR1 SGHTA and CDR2 FQGNSA come from the germline V gene. Trimming cost V 4 bases and J 7 bases, with 10 bases left between them. The CDR3 has 12 amino acids. The CDR3: CASSSQGFGYTF. The DNA of the CDR3 is TGTGCCAGCAGCTCACAGGGTTTTGGCTACACCTTC.

The chain recombines TRBV3-1 (or the pseudogene TRBV3-2) with TRBJ1-1; D is perhaps TRBD1 (6 bases). Germline CDR1 LGHDT, CDR2 YNNKEL (reference sequence). V lost 3 bases and J lost 6, with 26 bases in between. This CDR3 region has 18 residues. The CDR3 DNA reads as TGTGCCAGCAGCCAGAGGACCTTCGATGGGGACATAGTCTCTGAAGCTTTCTTT. Amino acid sequence: CASSQRTFDGDIVSEAFF.

This chain joins TRBV30 and TRBJ2-3; no reliable D call. Trimming removed 4 bases from V and 5 bases from J, with 13 bases in between. Germline CDR1 is GTSNPN and CDR2 is SVGIG (reference sequence). The CDR3 has 13 residues. The CDR3 nucleotides read TGTGCCTGGACCCTTGGCGCTAGAGATACGCAGTATTTT. Translating it yields CAWTLGARDTQYF.

Comment on this clone: A much larger clonotype is one base distant, so this may be a read error. The chain joins TRBV5-4 to TRBJ1-1; possible D gene TRBD1, 5 bases. In germline, CDR1 is SGHNT, CDR2 YYREEE (reference sequence). V lost 4 bases and J lost 1, with 8 bases in between. This CDR3 has 13 amino acids. The CDR3 is CASSQGRNTEAFF. The CDR3, as DNA: TGTGCCAGCAGCCAGGGCCGGAACACTGAAGCTTTCTTT.

A single count supports this clone. This rearrangement joins TRBV20-1 to TRBJ2-1, with 7 bases aligning to TRBD1. The V and J ends lost 3 bases and 2 bases, in that order; junction bases with no gene match: 16. The CDR3 spans 18 residues. Germline CDR1 DFQATT, CDR2 SNEGSKA (reference sequence). The CDR3 DNA is TGCAGTGCTAGTTCGACTTCCGAGGACAGGTTCGCCTACAATGAGCAGTTCTTC. This translates into CSASSTSEDRFAYNEQFF.

This chain uses TRBV10-2 with TRBJ1-1; possibly TRBD1 for D (6 bases). This CDR3 comprises 14 residues. Trimming stripped 3 bases from V and 1 base from J, with 9 bases between. Germline assignment: CDR1 WSHSY and CDR2 SAAADI. CDR3 loop: CASSETGKNTEAFF. In DNA, the CDR3 is TGCGCCAGCAGTGAAACAGGGAAGAACACTGAAGCTTTCTTT.

The J gene is TRBJ1-1, the V gene TRBV29-1; no firm D call. Looked up from germline, CDR1 is SQVTM and CDR2 is ANQGSEA. V lost 1 base to trimming and J lost 3 bases, with 24 bases between them. The CDR3 runs 18 residues. This chain's CDR3 is CSVEVPSEFVGSYTEAFF. The CDR3 bases are TGCAGCGTTGAAGTACCTTCAGAATTCGTGGGCAGTTACACTGAAGCTTTCTTT.

The J gene is TRBJ1-3, the V gene TRBV2, with TRBD1 matching 9 bases. Germline V gives CDR1 SNHLY, CDR2 FYNNEI. The CDR3 runs 13 residues. The junction had 1 base not matched to a gene; V was cut back by 7 bases and J by 3 bases. CDR3 DNA: TGTGCCAGCAAGGGACAGGGTGGAAACACCATATATTTT. This gives the protein CASKGQGGNTIYF.

This sequence joins TRBV28 and TRBJ2-3, with a tentative D call TRBD2 (7 bases). Germline V gene data show CDR1 as MDHEN and CDR2 as SYDVKM. This CDR3 spans 15 amino acids. V was pared by 2 bases and J by 1 base, with 10 bases between. Here the CDR3 DNA reads TGTGCCAGCAGTTTAGGGGGGGCCGGCACAGATACGCAGTATTTT. Protein product: CASSLGGAGTDTQYF.

The chain employs TRBV6-5 and TRBJ2-7; possibly TRBD2 for D (6 bases). The V gene's germline CDR1 is MNHEY and CDR2 SVGAGI. V lost 6 bases and J lost 3, with 15 bases in between. The CDR3 runs 14 residues. CDR3 sequence reads: CASSKARDFYEQYF. CDR3 DNA sequence: TGTGCCAGCAGCAAGGCCCGGGACTTCTACGAGCAGTACTTC.

The chain uses TRBV12-3 or TRBV12-4 and TRBJ1-1; D remains ambiguous. This CDR3 is built from 13 residues. V shed 2 bases and J shed 4 bases, with 8 bases lying between them. CDR3 sequence (DNA): TGTGCCAGCAGTTTAAATCGGGGCACTGAAGCTTTCTTT. Amino acids: CASSLNRGTEAFF.

This rearrangement joins TRBV12-3 or TRBV12-4 to TRBJ1-2, with D perhaps matching TRBD1 (5 bases). V lost 1 base, J lost 7 bases, and 7 bases lay in between. This CDR3 contains 12 residues. The CDR3 nucleotides read TGTGCCAGCAGTTTAGGGCAGGGTGGCTACACCTTC. Amino acids: CASSLGQGGYTF.

In this sample, this clone turned up once. This chain connects TRBV6-5 to TRBJ1-4; 9 bases agree with TRBD1. Germline CDR1 and CDR2: MNHEY and SVGAGI. V shed 7 bases and J 7 bases; nucleotides not matched to a gene: 10. The CDR3 runs 15 residues. CDR3 coding DNA: TGTGCCAGCACCCTCGGGGGACAGGGAAGTGAAAAACTGTTTTTT. Amino acids: CASTLGGQGSEKLFF.

This rearrangement joins TRBV5-1 to TRBJ1-1, with a weak D call TRBD1 (6 bases). The ends were cut back, 0 bases at V and 7 bases at J, with 10 bases in the middle. Germline V gene sequence: CDR1 SGHRS, CDR2 YFSETQ. The CDR3 has 13 residues. Here the CDR3 reads CASSLAGELEAFF. CDR3 bases: TGCGCCAGCAGCTTGGCAGGGGAGCTTGAAGCTTTCTTT.

This rearrangement joins TRBV3-1 (or the pseudogene TRBV3-2) to TRBJ2-7; possible D gene TRBD2, 5 bases. The CDR3 extends over 13 amino acids. Between the trimmed V and J ends, which lost 1 base and 4 bases, there was a span of 8 bases. CDR1 and CDR2 (germline): LGHDT, YNNKEL (reference sequence). The CDR3 here is CASSQGEHYEQYF. CDR3 in DNA: TGTGCCAGCAGCCAAGGGGAGCATTACGAGCAGTACTTC.

The J gene is TRBJ2-3, the V gene TRBV11-3, with TRBD1 as a possible D gene (6 bases). The ends were cut back, 5 bases at V and 5 bases at J, with 14 bases in the middle. The CDR3 is 14 amino acids. Per germline, CDR1 SGHNT and CDR2 YENEEA. As DNA, the CDR3 is TGTGCCAGCAGCCTCAGGGGAAGGGAAGATACGCAGTATTTT. Translating it yields CASSLRGREDTQYF. The whole variable domain, filled in from reference TRBV11-3 and TRBJ2-3, reads EAGVVQSPRYKIIEKKQPVAFWCNPISGHNTLYWYLQNLGQGPELLIRYENEEAVDDSQLPKDRFSAERLKGVDSTLKIQPAELGDSAVYLCASSLRGREDTQYFGPGTRLTVL.

As for this clone: The identical CDR3 is also encoded by other nucleotide sequences in the sample. The chain recombines TRBV18 with TRBJ1-2; D may be TRBD1 (5 bases). Germline-derived CDR1 and CDR2 are KGHSH and LQKENI. Trimming stripped 3 bases from V and 2 bases from J, with 7 bases between. The CDR3 totals 13 residues. The CDR3 loop reads CASSPQGNYGYTF. The CDR3 DNA sequence: TGTGCCAGCTCACCCCAGGGAAACTATGGCTACACCTTC. Based on the CDR3 plus reference TRBV18 and TRBJ1-2, the full variable domain is NAGVMQNPRHLVRRRGQEARLRCSPMKGHSHVYWYRQLPEEGLKFMVYLQKENIIDESGMPKERFSAEFPKEGPSILRIQQVVRGDSAAYFCASSPQGNYGYTFGSGTRLTVV.

The J gene is TRBJ2-7, the V gene TRBV5-4; 7 nucleotides match TRBD1. Germline CDR1 SGHNT, CDR2 YYREEE (reference sequence). The CDR3 length is 15 residues. V trimming: 4 bases; J trimming: 1 base; junction bases outside the gene matches: 8. The CDR3, as DNA: TGTGCCAGCAGCGTCCGGGACAGAGTTTCCTACGAGCAGTACTTC. Encoded protein: CASSVRDRVSYEQYF.

This chain connects TRBV19 to TRBJ1-1; D not certain. The length of the CDR3 is 11 residues. Germline values: CDR1 LNHDA, CDR2 SQIVND (reference sequence). V dropped 6 bases and J dropped 5 bases, with 7 bases sitting between them. CDR3 DNA: TGTGCCAGTAGCACGGAGACTGAAGCTTTCTTT. Translated, it gives CASSTETEAFF.

This chain uses TRBV5-6 with TRBJ2-3, with a weak D call TRBD1 (6 bases). V dropped 5 bases and J dropped 13 bases, with 17 bases sitting between them. This CDR3 region has 12 residues. Germline loops: CDR1 SGHDT, CDR2 YYEEEE. This CDR3 reads CASSIDRTGKYF. CDR3 nucleotide sequence: TGTGCCAGCAGTATTGACAGGACTGGAAAGTATTTT.

A word on this clone: The same CDR3 is also encoded by other DNA sequences in this sample. CDR3 amino acids: CASSLGGEAFF. The CDR3 DNA reads TGTGCCAGCAGTTTGGGAGGGGAAGCTTTCTTT. The rearrangement links TRBV27 to TRBJ1-1, with D uncertain. The CDR3 totals 11 residues. Germline loops: CDR1 MNHEY, CDR2 SMNVEV (reference sequence). V lost 3 bases and J 8 bases, leaving 7 bases between the germline ends.

The V and J genes are TRBV7-9 and TRBJ2-2; 10 bases map to TRBD1. This CDR3 contains 16 residues. V lost 0 bases to trimming and J lost 4 bases; unmatched junction nucleotides: 2. Germline V gene data show CDR1 as SEHNR and CDR2 as FQNEAQ (reference sequence). This CDR3 is CASSLAGTGATGELFF. The CDR3, as DNA: TGTGCCAGCAGCTTAGCGGGGACAGGGGCCACCGGGGAGCTGTTTTTT. The variable domain in full, with the rest retrieved from reference TRBV7-9 and TRBJ2-2, is DTGVSQNPRHKITKRGQNVTFRCDPISEHNRLYWYRQTLGQGPEFLTYFQNEAQLEKSRLLSDRFSAERPKGSFSTLEIQRTEQGDSAMYLCASSLAGTGATGELFFGEGSRLTVL.

This clone was seen a handful of times. The chain uses TRBV19 and TRBJ2-3, with TRBD1 identical over 8 bases. This CDR3 comprises 16 residues. The trim removed 6 bases at V and 6 bases at J, leaving 14 bases unmatched. CDR1 and CDR2 (germline): LNHDA, SQIVND (reference sequence). CDR3 nucleotide sequence: TGTGCCAGTAGGGACAGGGCGACAGGACCAATGGATACGCAGTATTTT. Translating gives CASRDRATGPMDTQYF. Using reference TRBV19 and TRBJ2-3 for the parts outside the CDR3, the full variable domain is DGGITQSPKYLFRKEGQNVTLSCEQNLNHDAMYWYRQDPGQGLRLIYYSQIVNDFQKGDIAEGYSVSREKKESFPLTVTSAQKNPTAFYLCASRDRATGPMDTQYFGPGTRLTVL.